This T cell receptor beta chain is from a study of shared clonotypes between healthy human individuals. On the study more broadly: Each donor had three CD4 naive, three CD4 memory, two CD8 naive and one CD8 memory plate.

Authors' analysis steps: Junction-only sequences without quality scores were provided by ImmunoSEQ, so filtering was different. Using immunoSEQ multiplex PCR, the repertoire was profiled, and TCRdb retains in-frame clones only, with some absent. V and J calls plus clone size are reproduced from that table; the DNA served to infer D and trimming. In the table there are some 1,600,000 clones, approximately 98% of which are singletons. V lost 0 bases and J 6 bases, leaving 14 bases between the germline ends. The CDR3 loop spans 15 amino acids. Per germline, CDR1 KGHSH and CDR2 LQKENI. The specimen sequenced was naive CD4+ T cells sorted from blood. The subset denotes: CD45RA+ positively selected. The clonotype originates from a man aged 25 to 40 in good health. The chain couples TRBV18 to TRBJ2-5, with a tentative D call TRBD2 (6 bases). This chain's CDR3 is CASSPPPGDSQTQYF. The CDR3 bases are TGTGCCAGCTCACCACCTCCGGGAGATAGCCAGACCCAGTACTTC. The full variable domain, in which reference TRBV18 and TRBJ2-5 provide the parts outside the CDR3, is NAGVMQNPRHLVRRRGQEARLRCSPMKGHSHVYWYRQLPEEGLKFMVYLQKENIIDESGMPKERFSAEFPKEGPSILRIQQVVRGDSAAYFCASSPPPGDSQTQYFGPGTRLLVL.